This T cell receptor beta chain was sequenced for a study of blood T cell repertoires in COVID-19. Some clones are missing from TCRdb's copy, which holds only in-frame ones; the method was immunoSEQ multiplex PCR. The data hold roughly 53,000 clones, with roughly 90% observed a single time. The V gene lost 4 bases and the J gene lost 6 bases, with 24 bases spanning the gap. Germline assignment: CDR1 LNHDA and CDR2 SQIVND (reference sequence). CDR3 length equals 17 residues. The chain couples TRBV19 to TRBJ1-1; D might be TRBD1 (5 bases). The TCR was taken from a man older than 75 with acute or convalescent COVID-19. Sequencing input: peripheral blood. The CDR3 sequence: CASSTAGQWSETAEAFF. The CDR3 DNA follows: TGTGCCAGTAGTACCGCCGGACAATGGTCGGAGACGGCTGAAGCTTTCTTT.